The 23 T cell receptor beta chains listed next were all sequenced from one sample in a study of blood T cell repertoires in COVID-19. The data were produced by immunoSEQ multiplex PCR, yet TCRdb's version contains in-frame clones alone and is incomplete. The sample lists 60,000 to 70,000 clones; 65% to 80% were seen once. The sequencing sample was made of peripheral blood. These receptors were collected from a woman in her seventies with acute or convalescent COVID-19.

The J gene is TRBJ2-1, the V gene TRBV10-1, with D maybe TRBD1 (6 bases). Trimming cost V 9 bases and J 0 bases, with 21 bases left between them. Germline lookup yields CDR1 WNHNN and CDR2 SYGVQD (reference sequence). The CDR3 is made up of 17 amino acids. The CDR3, as DNA: TGCGCCAGTCAAAAGACCGGGACAATTAGCTCCTACAATGAGCAGTTCTTC. It encodes CASQKTGTISSYNEQFF.

The chain links TRBV5-4 to TRBJ2-4; D perhaps matches TRBD2 (5 bases). This CDR3 is built from 14 residues. Germline CDR1 SGHNT, CDR2 YYREEE (reference sequence). V dropped 4 bases and J dropped 8 bases, with 16 bases sitting between them. CDR3: CASSPDLEGDIQYF. CDR3 in DNA: TGTGCCAGCAGCCCTGACCTCGAGGGAGACATTCAGTACTTC.

V is TRBV5-1 and J is TRBJ2-7; 9 bases map to TRBD2. The J segment lost 5 bases and the V segment lost 4 bases, leaving 13 bases of the junction unmatched. CDR1 and CDR2 (germline): SGHRS, YFSETQ. CDR3 length: 16 amino acids. CDR3 in DNA: TGCGCCAGCAGCCCTGGCCTAGCGGGGCTTAACCACGAGCAGTACTTC. Amino acid sequence: CASSPGLAGLNHEQYF. The variable domain in full, completed from reference TRBV5-1 and TRBJ2-7, reads KAGVTQTPRYLIKTRGQQVTLSCSPISGHRSVSWYQQTPGQGLQFLFEYFSETQRNKGNFPGRFSGRQFSNSRSEMNVSTLELGDSALYLCASSPGLAGLNHEQYFGPGTRLTVT.

V is TRBV7-2 and J is TRBJ1-5; 8 bases are a match to TRBD1. The CDR3 is 13 residues long. The trim removed 3 bases at V and 6 bases at J, leaving 1 base unmatched. Germline V gene sequence: CDR1 SGHTA, CDR2 FQGNSA. CDR3 bases: TGTGCCAGCAGCTTCACAGGGGGTCAGCCCCAGCATTTT. Encoded protein: CASSFTGGQPQHF.

This clone was observed a single time. CDR3 region: CASSFREGQGAANTGELFF. The CDR3 DNA reads TGTGCCAGTAGTTTTCGGGAGGGACAGGGGGCCGCGAACACCGGGGAGCTGTTTTTT. The V gene is TRBV19, the J gene TRBJ2-2, with 12 bases identical to TRBD1. The junction had 10 bases not matched to a gene; V was cut back by 5 bases and J by 0 bases. The CDR3 loop spans 19 amino acids. The germline V gene has CDR1 LNHDA and CDR2 SQIVND (reference sequence). The full variable domain, in which reference TRBV19 and TRBJ2-2 provide the parts outside the CDR3, is DGGITQSPKYLFRKEGQNVTLSCEQNLNHDAMYWYRQDPGQGLRLIYYSQIVNDFQKGDIAEGYSVSREKKESFPLTVTSAQKNPTAFYLCASSFREGQGAANTGELFFGEGSRLTVL.

This clone was seen a handful of times. V and J are TRBV5-6 and TRBJ1-6; TRBD1 aligns across 8 bases. CDR1 is SGHDT and CDR2 is YYEEEE in the germline V gene. The V and J ends lost 4 bases and 7 bases, in that order; junction bases with no gene match: 7. CDR3 size: 15 residues. CDR3 protein: CASSTRQGRNSPLHF. CDR3 bases: TGTGCCAGCAGCACCAGACAGGGGAGGAATTCACCCCTCCACTTT.

The chain couples TRBV11-2 to TRBJ2-3; D is undetermined. CDR1 is SGHAT, CDR2 FQNNGV, per germline. The CDR3 length is 12 residues. The V end lost 1 base, the J end lost 7 bases, and 6 bases lay between the germline ends. This CDR3 reads CASSLVGYTQYF. The DNA of the CDR3 is TGTGCCAGCAGCTTAGTGGGCTATACGCAGTATTTT.

This clone has a handful of counts. This sequence joins TRBV12-3 or TRBV12-4 and TRBJ1-5; maybe TRBD1 (6 bases). CDR3 size: 13 residues. V was trimmed by 5 bases and J by 5 bases, leaving 10 bases between them. The DNA of the CDR3 is TGTGCCAGCAGTAGAGACAGGTATCAGCCCCAGCATTTT. Translation: CASSRDRYQPQHF.

The V and J genes are TRBV20-1 and TRBJ1-2; maybe TRBD1 (6 bases). Trimming took off 3 bases at V and 6 bases at J, with 8 bases between the two ends. This CDR3 is 11 amino acids long. The germline gives CDR1 DFQATT, CDR2 SNEGSKA (reference sequence). This chain's CDR3 is CSARKGDGYTF. The CDR3 DNA is TGCAGTGCTAGGAAGGGGGATGGCTACACCTTC.

V and J are TRBV27 and TRBJ2-3; 8 positions agree with TRBD1. Losses at the gene ends were 5 bases for V and 6 bases for J; bases not matched to a gene: 10. Germline CDR1 MNHEY, CDR2 SMNVEV (reference sequence). This CDR3 contains 15 residues. CDR3 residues: CASSMAARGLDTQYF. In nucleotides, the CDR3 is TGTGCCAGCAGTATGGCGGCCAGGGGGCTGGATACGCAGTATTTT.

This chain uses TRBV5-1 with TRBJ1-3, with D maybe TRBD1 (6 bases). Trimming shortened V by 0 bases and J by 3 bases, and 16 bases separated the two germline ends. This CDR3 is built from 17 residues. CDR1 SGHRS and CDR2 YFSETQ come from the germline V gene. The CDR3 loop reads CASSLGGKTGGGNTIYF. Written as DNA, the CDR3 is TGCGCCAGCAGCTTGGGGGGCAAGACAGGAGGTGGAAACACCATATATTTT.

The chain carries TRBV3-1 (or the pseudogene TRBV3-2) and TRBJ2-7; TRBD1 is a possible D gene (5 bases). The CDR3 runs 11 residues. The germline V gene encodes CDR1 LGHDT and CDR2 YNNKEL (reference sequence). With 5 bases removed from V and 12 bases from J, the gap between germline ends came to 14 bases. CDR3 in DNA: TGTGCCAGCAGCACGAAGACAGATTTGTACTTC. Translating it yields CASSTKTDLYF.

This sequence joins TRBV11-1 and TRBJ2-7; TRBD1 agrees at 10 bases. The germline CDR1 and CDR2 sequences are SGHAT and FQDESV (reference sequence). The V gene end was trimmed by 4 bases and the J gene end by 6 bases; junction bases not matched to a gene: 6. CDR3 size: 14 residues. The CDR3: CASSWDRGLGEQYF. The DNA for the CDR3 is TGTGCCAGCAGCTGGGACAGGGGTTTAGGCGAGCAGTACTTC.

V usage is TRBV7-9 and J usage is TRBJ1-1, with TRBD1 matching over 9 bases. The CDR3 consists of 16 residues. Trimming at V came to 7 bases and at J to 6 bases, leaving 15 bases not matched to a gene. CDR1 is SEHNR, CDR2 FQNEAQ, per germline (reference sequence). The CDR3 reads CASTSVRTGAESEAFF. The CDR3 nucleotides read TGTGCCAGCACCTCAGTCCGGACAGGGGCGGAATCTGAAGCTTTCTTT.

This clone was observed once. V and J are TRBV27 and TRBJ1-4, with D possibly being TRBD1 (6 bases). Trimming left V 5 bases short and J 8 bases short, with 15 bases between. CDR1 MNHEY and CDR2 SMNVEV come from the germline V gene (reference sequence). The CDR3 consists of 14 residues. The CDR3 is CASSEYRAGEKLFF. The CDR3 bases are TGTGCCAGCAGTGAATACAGGGCTGGGGAAAAACTGTTTTTT.

V is TRBV5-1 and J is TRBJ2-3, with D possibly matching TRBD2 (6 bases). Trimming took off 0 bases at V and 2 bases at J, with 7 bases between the two ends. Looked up from germline, CDR1 is SGHRS and CDR2 is YFSETQ. CDR3 length equals 14 residues. The CDR3 nucleotides are TGCGCCAGCAGCTTGGGCGGGAACACAGATACGCAGTATTTT. It encodes CASSLGGNTDTQYF.

The chain joins TRBV3-1 (or the pseudogene TRBV3-2) to TRBJ1-2, with 7 bases matching TRBD1. V lost 5 bases, J lost 3 bases, and 6 bases stayed unmatched. The CDR3 has 14 amino acids. Per germline, CDR1 LGHDT and CDR2 YNNKEL (reference sequence). CDR3 in DNA: TGTGCCAGCAGCGCCACAACAGGGGACTATGGCTACACCTTC. Its translation: CASSATTGDYGYTF.

The chain is built from TRBV7-7 and TRBJ1-2, with D possibly being TRBD1 (6 bases). The CDR3 has 15 amino acids. Germline assignment: CDR1 SSHAT and CDR2 FNYEAQ (reference sequence). V lost 5 bases, J lost 2 bases, and 15 bases lay in between. Here the CDR3 reads CASSPRTVPNYGYTF. The CDR3 DNA is TGTGCCAGCAGCCCAAGGACAGTTCCGAACTATGGCTACACCTTC.

A few counts support this clone. The chain couples TRBV4-3 to TRBJ1-4; 9 bases fit TRBD1. Trimming cost V 0 bases and J 5 bases; bases outside gene matches: 7. From germline, CDR1 is LGHNA and CDR2 YSLEER. The CDR3 totals 17 residues. The DNA of the CDR3 is TGCGCCAGCAGCCAAGATTACGGGACAGGGTGGAATGAAAAACTGTTTTTT. Translation gives CASSQDYGTGWNEKLFF.

The chain joins TRBV2 to TRBJ2-3, with 10 bases lining up with TRBD2. The V gene's germline CDR1 is SNHLY and CDR2 FYNNEI. This CDR3 region has 15 residues. Germline trimming cut 4 bases from V and 5 bases from J; bases unmatched to any gene: 6. CDR3 in DNA: TGTGCCAGCAGTGGGTTAGCGGGGGGTAAAGATACGCAGTATTTT. Its translation is CASSGLAGGKDTQYF.

The chain joins TRBV6-2 or TRBV6-3 to TRBJ2-2, with D perhaps matching TRBD2 (5 bases). CDR1 and CDR2 from the germline V gene are MNHEY and SVGEGT. CDR3 length equals 15 residues. V lost 6 bases and J 3 bases, leaving 14 bases between the germline ends. CDR3 sequence: CASSLGTSYTGELFF. Written as DNA, the CDR3 is TGTGCCAGCAGCCTAGGAACTAGTTACACCGGGGAGCTGTTTTTT.

The chain couples TRBV28 to TRBJ2-5; D possibly corresponds to TRBD2 (6 bases). The germline V and J ends were trimmed by 7 bases and 4 bases, with 13 bases remaining between them. This CDR3 is 13 amino acids long. Germline CDR1 is MDHEN and CDR2 is SYDVKM. The CDR3 region has the DNA TGTGCCAGCACCTCTTCGCGGGGAGAGACCCAGTACTTC. Encoded protein: CASTSSRGETQYF.

This clone has a handful of counts. CDR3 sequence reads: CASSTPGGGGGYTF. CDR3 DNA sequence: TGTGCCAGCAGTACCCCCGGTGGGGGCGGAGGCTACACCTTC. The rearrangement uses TRBV28 and TRBJ1-2, with D tentatively TRBD1 (6 bases). CDR1 is MDHEN, CDR2 SYDVKM, per germline. The CDR3 sequence is 14 residues long. V was cut by 5 bases and J by 8 bases, with 18 bases left in between.